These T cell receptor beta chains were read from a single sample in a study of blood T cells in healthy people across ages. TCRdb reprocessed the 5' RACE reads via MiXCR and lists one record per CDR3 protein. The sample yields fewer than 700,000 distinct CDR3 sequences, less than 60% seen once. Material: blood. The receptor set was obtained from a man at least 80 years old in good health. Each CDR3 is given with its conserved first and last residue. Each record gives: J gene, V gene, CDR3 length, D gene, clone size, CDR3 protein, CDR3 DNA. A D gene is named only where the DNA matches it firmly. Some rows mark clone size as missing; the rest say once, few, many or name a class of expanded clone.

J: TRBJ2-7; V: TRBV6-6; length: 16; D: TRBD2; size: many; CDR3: CASSYIGLAGTYEQYF; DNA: TGTGCCAGCAGTTACATAGGTTTAGCGGGAACTTACGAGCAGTACTTC
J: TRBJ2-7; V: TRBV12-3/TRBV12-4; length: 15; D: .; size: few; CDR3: CASSLGDGSSYEQYF; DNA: TGTGCCAGCAGTTTAGGGGACGGGAGCTCCTACGAGCAGTACTTC
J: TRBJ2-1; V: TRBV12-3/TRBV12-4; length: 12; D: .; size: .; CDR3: CASSSRGRKQFF; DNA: TGTGCCAGCAGTTCTAGGGGTAGAAAGCAGTTCTTC
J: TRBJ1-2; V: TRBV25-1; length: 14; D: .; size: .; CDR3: CASSQTGANYGYTF; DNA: TGTGCCAGCAGTCAAACGGGAGCTAACTATGGCTACACCTTC
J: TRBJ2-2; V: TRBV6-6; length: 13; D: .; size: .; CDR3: CASSRVGAGELFF; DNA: TGTGCCAGCAGTAGGGTGGGGGCCGGGGAGCTGTTTTTT
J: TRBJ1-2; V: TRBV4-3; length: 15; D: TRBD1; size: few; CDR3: CASSQGDREPYGYTF; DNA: TGCGCCAGCAGCCAGGGGGACAGGGAGCCCTATGGCTACACCTTC
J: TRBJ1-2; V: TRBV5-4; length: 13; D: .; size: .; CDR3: CASSLWAGDGYTF; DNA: TGTGCCAGCAGCTTGTGGGCAGGGGATGGCTACACCTTC
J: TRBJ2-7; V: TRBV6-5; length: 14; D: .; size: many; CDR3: CASSPQGGPYEQYF; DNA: TGTGCCAGCAGTCCCCAGGGGGGGCCGTACGAGCAGTACTTC
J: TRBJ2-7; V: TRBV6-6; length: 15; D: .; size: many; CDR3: CASSYSWEASYEQYF; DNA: TGTGCCAGCAGTTACTCGTGGGAGGCGTCCTACGAGCAGTACTTC
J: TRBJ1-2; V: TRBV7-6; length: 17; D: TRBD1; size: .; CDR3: CASSRIQTGGPNYGYTF; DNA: TGTGCCAGCAGCCGGATCCAGACAGGGGGCCCTAACTATGGCTACACCTTC
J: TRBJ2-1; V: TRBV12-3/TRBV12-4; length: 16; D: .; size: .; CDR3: CASSLRVSGRYNEQFF; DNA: TGTGCCAGCAGTTTAAGGGTTTCAGGGAGGTACAATGAGCAGTTCTTC
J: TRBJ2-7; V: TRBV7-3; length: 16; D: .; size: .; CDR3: CASSLNGGGTPYEQYF; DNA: TGTGCCAGCAGCTTAAACGGGGGAGGCACCCCCTACGAGCAGTACTTC
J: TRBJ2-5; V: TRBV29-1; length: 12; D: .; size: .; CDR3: CSGRDTQETQYF; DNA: TGCAGCGGCCGGGACACCCAAGAGACCCAGTACTTC
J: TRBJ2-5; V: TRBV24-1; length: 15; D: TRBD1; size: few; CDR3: CATSGPGTEKETQYF; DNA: TGTGCCACCAGTGGTCCCGGGACAGAGAAAGAGACCCAGTACTTC
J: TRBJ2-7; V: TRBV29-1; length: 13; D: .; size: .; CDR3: CSVGLTGSYEQYF; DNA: TGCAGCGTTGGGCTGACGGGCTCCTACGAGCAGTACTTC
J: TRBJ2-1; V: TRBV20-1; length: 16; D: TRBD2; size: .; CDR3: CSARGGLASGRNEQFF; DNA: TGCAGTGCTAGAGGGGGGTTGGCTAGCGGGAGGAATGAGCAGTTCTTC
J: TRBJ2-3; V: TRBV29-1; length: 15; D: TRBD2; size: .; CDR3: CSAGGASVSTDTQYF; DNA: TGCAGCGCCGGGGGGGCTAGCGTTAGCACAGATACGCAGTATTTT
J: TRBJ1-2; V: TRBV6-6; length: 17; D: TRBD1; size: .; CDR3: CASSYSMWQRDSHGYTF; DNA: TGTGCCAGCAGTTACTCGATGTGGCAAAGGGACAGCCATGGCTACACCTTC
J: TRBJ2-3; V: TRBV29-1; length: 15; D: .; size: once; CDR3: CSVEPRGLLGDTQYF; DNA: TGCAGCGTTGAACCCCGGGGGCTTTTGGGAGATACGCAGTATTTT
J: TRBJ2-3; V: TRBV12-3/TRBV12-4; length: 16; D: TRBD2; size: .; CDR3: CAGSPWTSGGRDTQYF; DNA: TGTGCCGGCAGCCCTTGGACTAGCGGGGGACGGGATACGCAGTATTTT
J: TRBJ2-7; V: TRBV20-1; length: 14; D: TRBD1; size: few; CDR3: CSATTGGITYEQYF; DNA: TGCAGTGCTACAACAGGGGGAATCACCTACGAGCAGTACTTC
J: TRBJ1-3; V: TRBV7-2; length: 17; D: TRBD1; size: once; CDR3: CASSLDALRGSGNTIYF; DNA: TGTGCCAGCAGCCTAGATGCTCTCAGGGGGTCTGGAAACACCATATATTTT
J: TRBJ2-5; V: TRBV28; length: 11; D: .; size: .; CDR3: CASNLAETQYF; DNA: TGTGCCAGCAACTTGGCAGAGACCCAGTACTTC
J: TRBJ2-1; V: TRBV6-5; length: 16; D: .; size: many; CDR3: CASSRRTSSSYNEQFF; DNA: TGTGCCAGCAGCCGTCGGACCAGCAGCTCCTACAATGAGCAGTTCTTC
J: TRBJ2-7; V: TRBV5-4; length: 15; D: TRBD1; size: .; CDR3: CASSSGTGVPYEQYF; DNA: TGTGCCAGCAGCTCGGGGACAGGGGTGCCGTACGAGCAGTACTTC
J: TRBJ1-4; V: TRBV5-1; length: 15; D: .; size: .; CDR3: CASSLAGIPNEKLFF; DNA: TGCGCCAGCAGCTTGGCGGGGATCCCTAATGAAAAACTGTTTTTT
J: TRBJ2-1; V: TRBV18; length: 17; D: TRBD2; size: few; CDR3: CASSPPGTSGGGHEQFF; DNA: TGTGCCAGCTCACCACCTGGGACTAGCGGGGGGGGCCATGAGCAGTTCTTC
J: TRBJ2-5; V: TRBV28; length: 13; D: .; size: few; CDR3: CASRPKDQETQYF; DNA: TGTGCCAGCAGGCCAAAAGATCAAGAGACCCAGTACTTC